The 13 T cell receptor beta chains below all came from one sample that was sequenced in a study of CD8 T cells in Susac syndrome. An input of about 0.45 to 1 ug of RNA was subjected to reverse transcription using random hexamers. TCRdb fed the immunoSEQ multiplex PCR reads into MiXCR, producing one record per CDR3 protein. The data hold over 130,000 distinct CDR3 sequences, with about 95% observed a single time. Sequencing was done on a sample of CD4+ T cells from PBMCs. All receptors come from a human donor with multiple sclerosis.

The genes are TRBV10-3 and TRBJ2-7, with a weak D call TRBD1 (5 bases). The CDR3 totals 12 residues. Germline CDR1 and CDR2: ENHRY and SYGVKD. The V and J ends lost 2 bases and 5 bases respectively, with 7 bases between them. The CDR3, as DNA: TGTGCCATCAGTGAGCAAGGGGACGAGCAGTACTTC. This codes for CAISEQGDEQYF.

This chain joins TRBV20-1 and TRBJ2-5, with no clear D. CDR1 and CDR2 from the germline V gene are DFQATT and SNEGSKA (reference sequence). Trimming shortened V by 6 bases and J by 1 base, and 12 bases separated the two germline ends. The CDR3 sequence is 13 residues long. CDR3 sequence: CSAKAGGQETQYF. CDR3 sequence (DNA): TGCAGTGCGAAAGCCGGCGGCCAAGAGACCCAGTACTTC.

This clonotype has just one count. This chain links TRBV29-1 with TRBJ2-7, with 10 bases fitting TRBD2. The germline V gene has CDR1 SQVTM and CDR2 ANQGSEA. V lost 4 bases, J lost 9 bases, and 9 bases stayed unmatched. This CDR3 contains 13 residues. The CDR3 coding sequence is TGCAGCGTTGCTTCGAGGCTAGCGGGAGCGCAGTACTTC. The encoded protein is CSVASRLAGAQYF.

This clonotype was seen once. The chain recombines TRBV4-3 with TRBJ1-2; a possible D gene is TRBD1 (6 bases). V lost 3 bases, J lost 8 bases, and 13 bases lay in between. This CDR3 spans 13 amino acids. Germline CDR1 is LGHNA and CDR2 is YSLEER. The CDR3 here is CASSQDRQSGYTF. The CDR3 DNA follows: TGCGCCAGCAGCCAGGACAGACAGAGCGGCTACACCTTC.

The genes are TRBV30 and TRBJ1-2; D is unclear. The CDR3 is 11 amino acids. The germline V gene encodes CDR1 GTSNPN and CDR2 SVGIG (reference sequence). The V gene lost 0 bases and the J gene lost 10 bases, with 9 bases spanning the gap. CDR3 nucleotide sequence: TGTGCCTGGAGTGTAGGGCGGATCTACACCTTC. Its protein product is CAWSVGRIYTF.

This chain connects TRBV4-3 to TRBJ2-6; D unclear. Between the trimmed V and J ends, which lost 0 bases and 0 bases, there was a span of 12 bases. CDR1 LGHNA and CDR2 YSLEER come from the germline V gene. The CDR3 is made up of 18 amino acids. CDR3: CASSQDLPPTSGANVLTF. The CDR3 coding sequence is TGCGCCAGCAGCCAAGATCTCCCCCCCACCTCTGGGGCCAACGTCCTGACTTTC.

The chain couples TRBV24-1 to TRBJ2-3, with 8 bases that match TRBD2. The trim removed 3 bases at V and 5 bases at J, leaving 6 bases unmatched. The CDR3 length is 15 residues. Germline V gives CDR1 KGHDR, CDR2 SFDVKD. The CDR3 DNA reads as TGTGCCACCAGTGATCGGGGGGGGCCGGAAGATACGCAGTATTTT. The encoded protein is CATSDRGGPEDTQYF.

The chain couples TRBV7-9 to TRBJ2-7; maybe TRBD1 (6 bases). Germline V gives CDR1 SEHNR, CDR2 FQNEAQ (reference sequence). CDR3 length: 15 residues. Trimming took 5 bases from V and 2 from J, leaving 16 bases between them. The CDR3, as DNA: TGTGCCAGCAGCCGGCAAAACAGGGCACCCTACGAGCAGTACTTC. This gives the protein CASSRQNRAPYEQYF.

The chain is built from TRBV7-9 and TRBJ1-2; tentative D call: TRBD1 (5 bases). Germline V CDR1 and CDR2: SEHNR, FQNEAQ (reference sequence). The CDR3 covers 15 residues. V was pared by 8 bases and J by 3 bases, with 19 bases between. The CDR3 coding sequence is TGTGCCAGCCGACCAAATCCGGGACGGGACTATGGCTACACCTTC. As protein: CASRPNPGRDYGYTF. The whole variable domain, filled in from reference TRBV7-9 and TRBJ1-2, reads DTGVSQNPRHKITKRGQNVTFRCDPISEHNRLYWYRQTLGQGPEFLTYFQNEAQLEKSRLLSDRFSAERPKGSFSTLEIQRTEQGDSAMYLCASRPNPGRDYGYTFGSGTRLTVV.

The CDR3 DNA is TGTGCCAGCAGTGAAGCGGGGACCCATGGCTACACCTTC. Translation gives CASSEAGTHGYTF. The gene calls are TRBV2 and TRBJ1-2, with a weak D call TRBD1 (5 bases). This CDR3 comprises 13 residues. The V end lost 0 bases, the J end lost 6 bases, and 8 bases lay between the germline ends. Germline V CDR1 and CDR2: SNHLY, FYNNEI.

The rearrangement uses TRBV20-1 and TRBJ2-2, with D hard to call. Per the germline V gene, CDR1 is DFQATT and CDR2 is SNEGSKA (reference sequence). This CDR3 is 11 amino acids long. Between the trimmed V and J ends, which lost 3 bases and 7 bases, there was a span of 6 bases. The CDR3 DNA sequence: TGCAGTGCTAGGAAATACGGGGAGCTGTTTTTT. Protein product: CSARKYGELFF.

This clonotype was seen a single time. V gene TRBV24-1 combines with J gene TRBJ2-1; tentative D call: TRBD1 (6 bases). V dropped 3 bases and J dropped 5 bases, with 16 bases sitting between them. CDR3 length equals 16 residues. Germline V gene data show CDR1 as KGHDR and CDR2 as SFDVKD. CDR3 loop: CATSDGKTGQNNEQFF. CDR3 DNA: TGTGCCACCAGTGATGGGAAGACAGGACAAAACAATGAGCAGTTCTTC.

The chain links TRBV9 to TRBJ1-1; D not resolved. The CDR3 totals 14 residues. V lost 3 bases, J lost 1 base, and 10 bases lay in between. Per the germline V gene, CDR1 is SGDLS and CDR2 is YYNGEE. CDR3 sequence: CASSAEAQNTEAFF. CDR3 nucleotide sequence: TGTGCCAGCAGCGCCGAGGCTCAGAACACTGAAGCTTTCTTT.